This T cell receptor (beta chain) was profiled in a study of shared clonotypes between healthy human individuals. The study, taken as a whole, reports: Clonotypes that were shared across a handful of donors made up around 5% of naive CD4 clonotypes. Generally, naive subsets came out with larger estimated richness than memory subsets.

Over several immunoSEQ plates, each subset's genomic DNA was distributed in even portions. How the authors handled the data: Without quality scores, immunoSEQ junctional reads could not be filtered like full-length reads. Profiled with immunoSEQ multiplex PCR; TCRdb holds only in-frame clones, not every one. The V and J calls and clone size come from that table; D and trimming were worked out from the DNA. The sample lists about 1 million clones; about 70% were seen once. This CDR3 spans 16 amino acids. Germline CDR1 and CDR2: SEHNR and FQNEAQ (reference sequence). The V and J ends lost 2 bases and 1 base respectively, with 14 bases between them. As to this clone: No antigen is known for it.

V and J are TRBV7-9 and TRBJ1-2, with D possibly TRBD1 on 6 matching bases. The clonotype comes from a man aged 18 to 30 in good health. The sample taken for sequencing was memory CD4+ T cells sorted from blood. Described subset: CD45RA-negative fraction. CDR3 sequence reads: CASSLKGTQFNYGYTF. For the CDR3, the DNA is TGTGCCAGCAGCTTAAAGGGGACACAGTTTAACTATGGCTACACCTTC.